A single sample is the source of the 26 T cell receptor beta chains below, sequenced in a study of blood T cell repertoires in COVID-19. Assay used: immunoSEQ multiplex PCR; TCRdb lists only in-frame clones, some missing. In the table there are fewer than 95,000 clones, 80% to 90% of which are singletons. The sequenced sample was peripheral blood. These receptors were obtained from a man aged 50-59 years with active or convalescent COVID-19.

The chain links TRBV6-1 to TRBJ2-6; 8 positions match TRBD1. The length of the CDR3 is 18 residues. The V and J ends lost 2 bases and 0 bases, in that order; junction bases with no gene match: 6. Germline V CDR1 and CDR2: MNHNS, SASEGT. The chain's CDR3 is CASSEWTGLVSGANVLTF. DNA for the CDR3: TGTGCCAGCAGTGAATGGACAGGGCTCGTCTCTGGGGCCAACGTCCTGACTTTC.

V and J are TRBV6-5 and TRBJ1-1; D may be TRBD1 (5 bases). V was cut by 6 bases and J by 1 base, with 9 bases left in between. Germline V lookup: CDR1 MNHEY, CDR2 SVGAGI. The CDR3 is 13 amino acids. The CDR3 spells CASRQAGNTEAFF. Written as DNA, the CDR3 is TGTGCCAGCAGACAGGCTGGGAACACTGAAGCTTTCTTT.

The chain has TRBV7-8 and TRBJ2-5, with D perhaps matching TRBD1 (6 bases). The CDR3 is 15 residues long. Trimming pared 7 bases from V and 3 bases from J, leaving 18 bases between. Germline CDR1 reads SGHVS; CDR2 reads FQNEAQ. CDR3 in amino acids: CASTPTPRGKETQYF. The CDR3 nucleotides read TGTGCCAGCACACCGACACCTAGGGGGAAAGAGACCCAGTACTTC.

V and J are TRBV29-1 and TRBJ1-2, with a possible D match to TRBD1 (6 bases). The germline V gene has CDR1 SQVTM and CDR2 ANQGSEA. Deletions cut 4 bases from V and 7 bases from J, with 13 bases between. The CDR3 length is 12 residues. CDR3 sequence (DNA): TGCAGCGTTGTACAGGGATCGGGTGGCTACACCTTC. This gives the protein CSVVQGSGGYTF.

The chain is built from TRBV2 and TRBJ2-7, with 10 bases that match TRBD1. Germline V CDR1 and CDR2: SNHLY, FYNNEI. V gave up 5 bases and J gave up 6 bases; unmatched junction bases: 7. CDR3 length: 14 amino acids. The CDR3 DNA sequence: TGTGCCAGCAGTTCCGGGACAGGGGCCTTCGAGCAGTACTTC. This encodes CASSSGTGAFEQYF.

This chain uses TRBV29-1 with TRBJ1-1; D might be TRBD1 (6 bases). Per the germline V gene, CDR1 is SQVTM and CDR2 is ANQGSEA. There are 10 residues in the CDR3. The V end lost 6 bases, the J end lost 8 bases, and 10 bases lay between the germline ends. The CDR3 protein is CSVRTGEAFF. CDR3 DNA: TGCAGCGTCCGAACAGGGGAAGCTTTCTTT.

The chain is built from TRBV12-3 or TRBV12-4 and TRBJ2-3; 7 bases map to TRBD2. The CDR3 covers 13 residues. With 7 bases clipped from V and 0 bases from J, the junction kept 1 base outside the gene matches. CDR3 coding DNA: TGTGCCAGCAAACTAGCGAGCACAGATACGCAGTATTTT. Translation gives CASKLASTDTQYF.

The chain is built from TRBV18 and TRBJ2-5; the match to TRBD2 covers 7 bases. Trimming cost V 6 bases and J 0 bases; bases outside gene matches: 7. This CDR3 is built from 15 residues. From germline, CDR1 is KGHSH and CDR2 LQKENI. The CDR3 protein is CASSRNLADQETQYF. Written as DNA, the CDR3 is TGTGCCAGCTCCCGAAATCTAGCGGACCAAGAGACCCAGTACTTC. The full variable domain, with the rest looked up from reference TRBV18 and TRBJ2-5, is NAGVMQNPRHLVRRRGQEARLRCSPMKGHSHVYWYRQLPEEGLKFMVYLQKENIIDESGMPKERFSAEFPKEGPSILRIQQVVRGDSAAYFCASSRNLADQETQYFGPGTRLLVL.

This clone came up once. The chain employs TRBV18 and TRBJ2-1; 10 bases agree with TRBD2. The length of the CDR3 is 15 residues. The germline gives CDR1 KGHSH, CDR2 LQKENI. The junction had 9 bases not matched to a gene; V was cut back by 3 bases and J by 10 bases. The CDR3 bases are TGTGCCAGCTCACCCGCTAGCGGGAGTAATCGAGAGCAGTTCTTC. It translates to CASSPASGSNREQFF.

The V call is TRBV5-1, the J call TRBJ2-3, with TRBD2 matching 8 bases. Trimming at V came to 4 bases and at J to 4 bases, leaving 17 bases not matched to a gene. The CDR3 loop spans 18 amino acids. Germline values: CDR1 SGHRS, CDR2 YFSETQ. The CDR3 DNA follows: TGCGCCAGCAGCCCCGATTTTTTCGCGGGAGGTGCGGCAGATACGCAGTATTTT. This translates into CASSPDFFAGGAADTQYF.

CDR3 nucleotide sequence: TGCGCCAGCAGCTCAGCGGGGGGGCCTGGCGAGCAGTACTTC. It specifies CASSSAGGPGEQYF. This chain connects TRBV5-1 to TRBJ2-7, with 10 bases lining up with TRBD2. Trimming cost V 3 bases and J 6 bases; bases outside gene matches: 6. This CDR3 contains 14 residues. Germline V gives CDR1 SGHRS, CDR2 YFSETQ.

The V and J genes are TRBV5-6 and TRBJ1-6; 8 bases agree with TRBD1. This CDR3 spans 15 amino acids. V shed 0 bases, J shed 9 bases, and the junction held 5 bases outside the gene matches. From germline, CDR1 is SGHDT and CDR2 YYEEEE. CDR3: CASSLERTGSSPLHF. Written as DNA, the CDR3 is TGTGCCAGCAGCTTGGAACGGACAGGGAGTTCACCCCTCCACTTT. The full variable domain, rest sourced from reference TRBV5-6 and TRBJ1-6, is DAGVTQSPTHLIKTRGQQVTLRCSPKSGHDTVSWYQQALGQGPQFIFQYYEEEERQRGNFPDRFSGHQFPNYSSELNVNALLLGDSALYLCASSLERTGSSPLHFGNGTRLTVT.

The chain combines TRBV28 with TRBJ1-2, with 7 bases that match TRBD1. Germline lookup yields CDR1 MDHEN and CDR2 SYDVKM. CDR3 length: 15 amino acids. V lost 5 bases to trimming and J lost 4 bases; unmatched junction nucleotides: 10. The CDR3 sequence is CASSGRQGGTYGYTF. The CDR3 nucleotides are TGTGCCAGCAGTGGCCGACAGGGAGGTACCTATGGCTACACCTTC.

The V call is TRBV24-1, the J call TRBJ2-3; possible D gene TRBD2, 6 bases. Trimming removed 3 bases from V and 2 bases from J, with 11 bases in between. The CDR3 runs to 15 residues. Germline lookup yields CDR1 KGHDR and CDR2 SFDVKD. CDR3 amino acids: CATSDSGPNTDTQYF. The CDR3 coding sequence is TGTGCCACCAGTGATAGCGGGCCCAACACAGATACGCAGTATTTT.

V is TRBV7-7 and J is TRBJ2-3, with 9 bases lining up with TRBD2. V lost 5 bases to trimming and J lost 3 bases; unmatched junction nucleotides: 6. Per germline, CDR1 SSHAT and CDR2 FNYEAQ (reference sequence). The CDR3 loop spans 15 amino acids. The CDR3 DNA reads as TGTGCCAGCAGCCGTTCGGGACTAGCAACAGATACGCAGTATTTT. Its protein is CASSRSGLATDTQYF. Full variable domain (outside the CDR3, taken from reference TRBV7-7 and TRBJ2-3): GAGVSQSPRYKVTKRGQDVTLRCDPISSHATLYWYQQALGQGPEFLTYFNYEAQPDKSGLPSDRFSAERPEGSISTLTIQRTEQRDSAMYRCASSRSGLATDTQYFGPGTRLTVL.

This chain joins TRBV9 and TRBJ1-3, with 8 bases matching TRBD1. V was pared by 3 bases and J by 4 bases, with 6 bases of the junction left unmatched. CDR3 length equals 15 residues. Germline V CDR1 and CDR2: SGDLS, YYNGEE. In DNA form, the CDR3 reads TGTGCCAGCAGCGCCTCAGGGGGCTCCGGAAACACCATATATTTT. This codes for CASSASGGSGNTIYF.

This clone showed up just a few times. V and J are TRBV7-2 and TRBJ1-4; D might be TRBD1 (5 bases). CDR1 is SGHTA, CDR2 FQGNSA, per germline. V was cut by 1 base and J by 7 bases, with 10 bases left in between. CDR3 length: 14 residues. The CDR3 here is CASSLDPGGEKLFF. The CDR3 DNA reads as TGTGCCAGCAGCTTAGATCCGGGGGGTGAAAAACTGTTTTTT.

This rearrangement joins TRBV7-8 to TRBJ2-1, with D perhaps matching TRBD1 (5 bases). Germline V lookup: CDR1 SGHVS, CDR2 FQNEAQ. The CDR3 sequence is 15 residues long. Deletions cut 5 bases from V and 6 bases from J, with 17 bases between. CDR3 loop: CASSPTPDRGNEQFF. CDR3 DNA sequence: TGTGCCAGCAGCCCCACGCCGGATAGGGGCAATGAGCAGTTCTTC. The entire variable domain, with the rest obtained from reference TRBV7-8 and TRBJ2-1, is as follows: GAGVSQSPRYKVAKRGQDVALRCDPISGHVSLFWYQQALGQGPEFLTYFQNEAQLDKSGLPSDRFFAERPEGSVSTLKIQRTQQEDSAVYLCASSPTPDRGNEQFFGPGTRLTVL.

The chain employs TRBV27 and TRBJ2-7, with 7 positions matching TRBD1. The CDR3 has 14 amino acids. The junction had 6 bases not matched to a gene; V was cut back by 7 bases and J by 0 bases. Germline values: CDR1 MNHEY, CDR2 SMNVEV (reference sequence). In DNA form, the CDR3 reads TGTGCCAGCAAACCGGGACAGCCCTCCTACGAGCAGTACTTC. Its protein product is CASKPGQPSYEQYF.

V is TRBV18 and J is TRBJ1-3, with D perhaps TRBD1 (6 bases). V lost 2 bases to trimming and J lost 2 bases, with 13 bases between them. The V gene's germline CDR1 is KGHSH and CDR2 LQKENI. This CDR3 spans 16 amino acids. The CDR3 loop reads CASSPRGTGTGNTIYF. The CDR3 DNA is TGTGCCAGCTCACCAAGGGGGACGGGAACTGGAAACACCATATATTTT.

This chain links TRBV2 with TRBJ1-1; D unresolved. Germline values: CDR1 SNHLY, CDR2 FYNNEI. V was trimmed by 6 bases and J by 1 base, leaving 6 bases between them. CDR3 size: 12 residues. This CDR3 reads CASSLSNTEAFF. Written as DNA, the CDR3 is TGTGCCAGCAGCCTGTCGAACACTGAAGCTTTCTTT.

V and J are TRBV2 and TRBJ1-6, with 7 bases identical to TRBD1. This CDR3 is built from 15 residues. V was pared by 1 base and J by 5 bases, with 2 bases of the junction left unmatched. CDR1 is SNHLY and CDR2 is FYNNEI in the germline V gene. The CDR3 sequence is CASSEEGQHNSPLHF. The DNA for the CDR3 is TGTGCCAGCAGTGAAGAGGGACAGCATAATTCACCCCTCCACTTT.

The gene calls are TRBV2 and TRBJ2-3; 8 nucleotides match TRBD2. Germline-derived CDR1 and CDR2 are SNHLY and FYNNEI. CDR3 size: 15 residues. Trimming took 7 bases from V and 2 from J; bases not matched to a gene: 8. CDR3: CASTALAGITDTQYF. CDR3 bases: TGTGCCAGCACCGCTCTAGCGGGCATCACAGATACGCAGTATTTT.

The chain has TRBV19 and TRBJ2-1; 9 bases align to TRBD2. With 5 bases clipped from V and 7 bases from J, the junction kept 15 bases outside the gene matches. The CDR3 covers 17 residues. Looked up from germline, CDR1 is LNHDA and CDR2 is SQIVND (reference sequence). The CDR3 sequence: CASSDDPGLAGRNEQFF. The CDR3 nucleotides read TGTGCCAGTAGTGACGATCCGGGACTAGCAGGTCGGAATGAGCAGTTCTTC.

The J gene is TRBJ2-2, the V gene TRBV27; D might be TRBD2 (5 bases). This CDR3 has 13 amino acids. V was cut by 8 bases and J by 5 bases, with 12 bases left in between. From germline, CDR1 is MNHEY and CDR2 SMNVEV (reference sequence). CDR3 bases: TGTGCCAGCCGGGGTATTCTAACCGGGGAGCTGTTTTTT. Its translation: CASRGILTGELFF.

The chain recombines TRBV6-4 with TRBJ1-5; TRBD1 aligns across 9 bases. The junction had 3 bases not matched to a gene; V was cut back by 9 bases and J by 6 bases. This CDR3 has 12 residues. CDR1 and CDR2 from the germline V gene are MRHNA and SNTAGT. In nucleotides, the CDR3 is TGTGCCAGACAGGGGGCGGGTCAGCCCCAGCATTTT. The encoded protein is CARQGAGQPQHF.